The T cell receptor (beta chain) under discussion was sequenced for a study of molecular identifiers for immune sequencing clone quantification (dated by TCRdb to the late 2010s). Concerning the study at large: For a replicate experiment, the RNA from either approximately 20,000 or 100,000 naive CD8 T cells was divided into five aliquots, and four of those aliquots went on to sequencing. This methods study used CD8 T cells to benchmark TCR RNA copy counting and molecular-identifier clustering-based TCR repertoire sequencing (MIDCIRS). Beyond this particular receptor, the publication reports: Modeling gave about three recovered TCR RNA copies per cell versus 9.5 to 10 by digital PCR, implying around 31% capture efficiency. Spiked-in Jurkat TCR RNA equal to a single cell's worth was reported to be detectable even within 1,100,000 naive CD8 T cells. Clones above 20 RNA copies held over 99% of molecules in CMV-specific effector cells but under 1% in naive cells. When barcode sub-clustering was left out, chimeric consensus sequences inflated TCR diversity, with chimeras reaching as high as 47%. Highly expanded clone sizes could be underestimated because identical TCR molecules may share a barcode. Spiked-in Jurkat TCR RNA (about 10 copies' worth), which is not part of the donor repertoire, was contained in the naive libraries.

V loses 0 bases, J loses 4 bases, and the germline ends lie 11 bases apart. For CDR1 and CDR2, the germline V gene (reference sequence) lists LNHDA and SQIVND. From its cysteine to its phenylalanine, the CDR3 spans 15 amino acids. Only the CDR3 portion is preserved as DNA: 45 bases, with reading frame beginning at the first base. The library was produced with PCR. The instrument was a NextSeq 500. Bulk TCR libraries were generated as previously described, with the TCR primers listed in Table S5 used. Total RNA was purified with the Qiagen AllPrep DNA/RNA kit. Before any analysis, reads coming from multiple sequencing runs of the same library were combined into one pool. Regarding the original processing steps: Reads were retained only if an exact TCR constant sequence was present, and the retained reads were trimmed to 150 nt and grouped according to their 12-nt molecular barcodes. Reads within each barcode group were sub-clustered using a 15% Levenshtein threshold, and quality-weighted consensus sequences were constructed for each RNA molecule. Non-functional sequences were excluded, and lower-count sequences lying one edit away from another sequence were also excluded. On the basis of fitting two negative binomial distributions, barcode sub-clusters with fewer than 20% of the maximum read count were discarded. The public sequencing data were trimmed at Q25 with fastp and processed into clonotypes with MiXCR by TCRdb, which kept only in-frame beta chains. For every CDR3 protein sequence, its rows merge into one entry that carries the most common genes and DNA. The V and J calls shown here were made by TCRdb, not taken from the authors' results. Here the sample has some 680,000 distinct CDR3 sequences; approximately 24% occur a single time. The ten largest clonotypes hold about 0.81% of the sample.

Libraries of naive CD8 T cells were built from anywhere between roughly 20,000 and 1,100,000 sorted cells, with 10%, 30% or 50% of the purified RNA used. Naive CD8 T cells were FACS-sorted as CD8+CD4-CCR7+CD45RA+ on a BD FACSAria II into RLT Plus buffer. To test detection sensitivity, Jurkat RNA equivalent to roughly eleven TCR copies was spiked into samples of roughly 17,000-1,000,000 naive CD8 T cells. CD8 T cells were enriched using RosetteSep CD8+ T Cell Enrichment Cocktail and Ficoll-Paque, and the enriched cells then underwent ACK red cell lysis. The table lists this clonotype with many counts. The specificity of this receptor is unknown. One base away there is no much larger clone; base qualities are not given.

The source material was naive CD8+ T cells from blood, with Jurkat cell RNA spiked in. The sample's cell subset or site label, in plain terms: FACS-sorted CD8+CD4-CCR7+CD45RA+ naive T cells. The receptor chain draws on TRBV19 and TRBJ2-3; the D gene is perhaps TRBD1, from 6 matching bases. This sequence originates from a human donor in good health. Some libraries in this study had Jurkat cell RNA spiked in. The DNA is as follows: TGTGCCAGTAGTATAGATGGGGGCATCGCAGATACGCAGTATTTT. This is translated as CASSIDGGIADTQYF.